Listed below are T cell receptor beta chains from one sample, sequenced in a study of T cells in Graves' hyperthyroidism and ophthalmopathy. TCRdb reanalysed the multiplex PCR reads using MiXCR and keeps one entry per CDR3 protein. The table includes 300,000 to 450,000 distinct CDR3 sequences, under 15% detected once. Input material: blood. The receptors here all came from a woman younger than 45 with Graves' hyperthyroidism. The CDR3 runs from the conserved cysteine through the conserved F or W. The D gene is left open where the match is weak. Clone sizes are given selectively: once, few, many, or a class where the clone is expanded.

TRBV25-1	few	TRBD2	TRBJ2-2	TGTGCCAGCAGTGCACTAGCGGGAGGGCCGATTGGGGAGCTGTTTTTT	CASSALAGGPIGELFF
TRBV3-1	.	.	TRBJ1-4	TGTGCCAGCAGCATCAGGACAGCAGACGAAAAACTGTTTTTT	CASSIRTADEKLFF
TRBV18	many	.	TRBJ2-2	TGTGCCAGCTCACCAAGGAACACCGGGGAGCTGTTTTTT	CASSPRNTGELFF
TRBV6-7	.	TRBD2	TRBJ2-1	TGTGCCAGCAGTTACGGGCTAGCGGGGTTCAATGAGCAGTTCTTC	CASSYGLAGFNEQFF
TRBV13	many	TRBD2	TRBJ2-1	TGTGCCAGCAGCTCTTCGGGCGGGGGGAATGAGCAGTTCTTC	CASSSSGGGNEQFF
TRBV7-9	many	.	TRBJ1-1	TGTGCCAGCAGCTTAGGGGTGGCCACTGAAGCTTTCTTT	CASSLGVATEAFF
TRBV5-1	many	.	TRBJ2-1	TGCGCCAGCAGCTTGGGACAGGGAGGCTTTAACAATGAGCAGTTCTTC	CASSLGQGGFNNEQFF
TRBV18	many	TRBD1	TRBJ2-3	TGTGCCAGCTCGACGGACAGGCACTTCACAGATACGCAGTATTTT	CASSTDRHFTDTQYF
TRBV3-1	many	.	TRBJ1-4	TGTGCCAGCAGCCAAGATCGGTTTTCAGGAGGATTTAATGAAAAACTGTTTTTT	CASSQDRFSGGFNEKLFF
TRBV4-2	few	TRBD2	TRBJ2-5	TGTGCCAGCAGCCAAGACGGGACTACCCAAGCCGTTAAGTACTTC	CASSQDGTTQAVKYF
TRBV5-1	few	TRBD2	TRBJ2-2	TGCGCCAGCAGCTTGAGGGCTAGCGGGAACACCGGGGAGCTGTTTTTT	CASSLRASGNTGELFF
TRBV6-1	.	.	TRBJ1-2	TGTGCCAGCAGTGAAGGTTCGGACTATGGCTACACCTTC	CASSEGSDYGYTF